The present T cell receptor (beta chain) was sequenced within a study of cytotoxic CD8 clonotypes in ibrutinib-treated CLL. On the study more broadly: Investigators collected response samples after a median 12 months of treatment, range 6 to 36. Each sample contained, on average, about 250,000 productive templates and roughly 100,000 productive rearrangements.

Study-level points and caveats: Public clonotypes, found uncommonly, either contracted or stayed stable on treatment.

Data came from immunoSEQ multiplex PCR; TCRdb stores just in-frame clones and leaves some out. The table shows hundreds of thousands of clones, with roughly 74% occurring only once. This CDR3 has 13 amino acids. The ends were cut back, 5 bases at V and 2 bases at J, with 9 bases in the middle. Germline CDR1 MNHNY, CDR2 SVGAGI (reference sequence). This clone was recorded only once. The antigen remains unidentified. J is TRBJ1-2 and V is TRBV6-6; possible D gene TRBD1, 6 bases. The sample consisted of PBMCs, taken after 24 months of ibrutinib treatment. The clonotype originates from a human donor with chronic lymphocytic leukemia. CDR3 loop: CASSEGGNYGYTF. CDR3 DNA: TGTGCCAGCAGTGAGGGGGGGAACTATGGCTACACCTTC.